One sample yielded the 30 T cell receptor beta chains listed below, sequenced in a study of blood T cell repertoires in COVID-19. Sequencing was performed with immunoSEQ multiplex PCR; in TCRdb, only in-frame clones are kept and a portion is missing. The table includes about 270,000 clones, around 88% detected once. The sample consisted of peripheral blood. These receptors were taken from an elderly woman with COVID-19, enrolled during active disease.

V and J are TRBV6-2 or TRBV6-3 and TRBJ2-7; a weak D match, TRBD1 (5 bases). This CDR3 is built from 16 residues. The germline V and J ends were trimmed by 4 bases and 3 bases, with 19 bases remaining between them. The germline V gene has CDR1 MNHEY and CDR2 SVGEGT. The CDR3 loop is CASSSLGRDPYYEQYF. CDR3 DNA: TGTGCCAGCAGTTCCCTGGGCAGGGATCCCTACTACGAGCAGTACTTC.

This clone has a single count. This rearrangement joins TRBV6-5 to TRBJ1-5; the match to TRBD1 covers 8 bases. The V gene end was trimmed by 6 bases and the J gene end by 7 bases; junction bases not matched to a gene: 11. CDR3 size: 15 residues. Looked up from germline, CDR1 is MNHEY and CDR2 is SVGAGI. The CDR3 nucleotides read TGTGCCAGCAGCGAGACAGGGGCGGCTTTCCAGCCCCAGCATTTT. It yields the protein CASSETGAAFQPQHF.

The chain is built from TRBV19 and TRBJ1-1; 7 nucleotides align to TRBD1. There are 17 residues in the CDR3. Germline values: CDR1 LNHDA, CDR2 SQIVND (reference sequence). J lost 3 bases, V lost 5 bases, and 15 bases had no gene match. CDR3 residues: CASSGPGQRGLYTEAFF. CDR3 bases: TGTGCCAGTAGTGGACCGGGACAGAGAGGCCTGTACACTGAAGCTTTCTTT.

V and J are TRBV27 and TRBJ1-5; no clear D. The CDR3 length is 16 residues. V dropped 4 bases and J dropped 2 bases, with 15 bases sitting between them. Germline CDR1 MNHEY, CDR2 SMNVEV (reference sequence). The DNA for the CDR3 is TGTGCCAGCAGTTCCCGGACTTCGGATGGCAATCAGCCCCAGCATTTT. Encoded protein: CASSSRTSDGNQPQHF.

V is TRBV28 and J is TRBJ1-2, with D possibly TRBD1 on 6 matching bases. From germline, CDR1 is MDHEN and CDR2 SYDVKM. The CDR3 consists of 16 residues. V was pared by 6 bases and J by 0 bases, with 17 bases between. The CDR3: CASSFPGTRSNYGYTF. Here the CDR3 DNA reads TGTGCCAGCAGCTTCCCCGGGACACGCTCTAACTATGGCTACACCTTC.

The chain carries TRBV6-5 and TRBJ1-4; no definite D call. V gave up 7 bases and J gave up 3 bases, with 15 bases separating them. CDR3 length: 15 amino acids. CDR1 and CDR2 (germline): MNHEY, SVGAGI. The CDR3 DNA follows: TGTGCCAGCACTCTTGACTATTCAGCTAATGAAAAACTGTTTTTT. Its translation: CASTLDYSANEKLFF.

The chain uses TRBV28 and TRBJ2-1, with TRBD1 matching over 11 bases. The CDR3 has 14 amino acids. V lost 7 bases to trimming and J lost 8 bases; unmatched junction nucleotides: 7. Germline CDR1 and CDR2: MDHEN and SYDVKM. The CDR3 loop is CASKPGQGVHEQFF. Written as DNA, the CDR3 is TGTGCCAGCAAACCGGGACAGGGGGTTCATGAGCAGTTCTTC. Full variable domain (remainder filled in from reference TRBV28 and TRBJ2-1): DVKVTQSSRYLVKRTGEKVFLECVQDMDHENMFWYRQDPGLGLRLIYFSYDVKMKEKGDIPEGYSVSREKKERFSLILESASTNQTSMYLCASKPGQGVHEQFFGPGTRLTVL.

The chain is built from TRBV19 and TRBJ2-2, with D possibly TRBD2 on 6 matching bases. V was trimmed by 4 bases and J by 5 bases, leaving 14 bases between them. Germline V gives CDR1 LNHDA, CDR2 SQIVND (reference sequence). The CDR3 is 15 amino acids. The CDR3 protein is CASSNRDLPTGELFF. In nucleotides, the CDR3 is TGTGCCAGTAGTAACCGGGACTTACCGACCGGGGAGCTGTTTTTT.

This chain connects TRBV7-3 to TRBJ1-2, with 9 bases fitting TRBD1. CDR3 length equals 14 residues. V shed 2 bases, J shed 7 bases, and the junction held 5 bases outside the gene matches. Looked up from germline, CDR1 is SGHTA and CDR2 is FQGTGA. The CDR3 bases are TGTGCCAGCAGCTTAGGGACAGGGATGGGTGGCTACACCTTC. Protein sequence: CASSLGTGMGGYTF.

The CDR3 DNA reads TGTGCCAGCAGCTCCTCCCCTGGGGGGGGGACAGATACGCAGTATTTT. Translated: CASSSSPGGGTDTQYF. This chain uses TRBV7-6 with TRBJ2-3, with 7 bases aligning to TRBD2. This CDR3 contains 16 residues. CDR1 is SGHVS, CDR2 FNYEAQ, per germline. J was trimmed by 3 bases and V by 4 bases; bases with no gene match: 10.

The chain couples TRBV6-1 to TRBJ1-6; 7 bases map to TRBD1. With V trimmed by 3 bases and J by 7 bases, 3 bases remained unmatched. The germline gives CDR1 MNHNS, CDR2 SASEGT. The CDR3 consists of 14 residues. The CDR3 loop reads CASSDSRGNSPLHF. The DNA of the CDR3 is TGTGCCAGCAGTGATTCCAGGGGGAATTCACCCCTCCACTTT.

The rearrangement links TRBV7-2 to TRBJ2-4; weak D call: TRBD1 (5 bases). CDR1 SGHTA and CDR2 FQGNSA come from the germline V gene. CDR3 size: 13 residues. V dropped 1 base and J dropped 4 bases, with 5 bases sitting between them. CDR3 residues: CASSLGQKNIQYF. The CDR3, as DNA: TGTGCCAGCAGCTTAGGACAGAAAAACATTCAGTACTTC.

This chain connects TRBV28 to TRBJ2-7; the match to TRBD2 covers 8 bases. Germline assignment: CDR1 MDHEN and CDR2 SYDVKM. This CDR3 spans 15 amino acids. Trimming cost V 5 bases and J 5 bases; bases outside gene matches: 11. CDR3 residues: CASSALGAGGDEQYF. The DNA of the CDR3 is TGTGCCAGCAGTGCCCTAGGGGCGGGGGGAGACGAGCAGTACTTC.

This rearrangement joins TRBV5-1 to TRBJ2-7; 11 positions match TRBD2. Germline CDR1 reads SGHRS; CDR2 reads YFSETQ. J was trimmed by 0 bases and V by 5 bases; bases with no gene match: 7. The CDR3 covers 16 residues. The DNA for the CDR3 is TGCGCCAGCAGTCCTAGCGGGGGGTCGAGCTCCTACGAGCAGTACTTC. This encodes CASSPSGGSSSYEQYF.

The CDR3 nucleotides read TGTGCCACTACCTTTAGCGGGGGCGCACAAGAGACCCAGTACTTC. This encodes CATTFSGGAQETQYF. The chain is built from TRBV18 and TRBJ2-5; TRBD2 aligns across 9 bases. Germline V lookup: CDR1 KGHSH, CDR2 LQKENI. Trimming removed 10 bases from V and 2 bases from J; junction bases left unmatched: 11. The CDR3 runs 15 residues.

The chain carries TRBV3-1 (or the pseudogene TRBV3-2) and TRBJ1-2; D may be TRBD1 (5 bases). The V end lost 0 bases, the J end lost 8 bases, and 10 bases lay between the germline ends. This CDR3 spans 13 amino acids. Germline loops: CDR1 LGHDT, CDR2 YNNKEL (reference sequence). The CDR3 DNA sequence: TGTGCCAGCAGCCAAGATTCGCGGACAGGCTACACCTTC. Encoded protein: CASSQDSRTGYTF.

The chain employs TRBV7-8 and TRBJ1-2; 10 bases map to TRBD1. Germline CDR1 is SGHVS and CDR2 is FQNEAQ. The CDR3 spans 15 residues. The trim removed 8 bases at V and 6 bases at J, leaving 12 bases unmatched. The DNA of the CDR3 is TGTGCCAGCTTGAGGGGGATTGGGACAGGGGATGGCTACACCTTC. It yields the protein CASLRGIGTGDGYTF. Drawing the rest from reference TRBV7-8 and TRBJ1-2, the complete variable domain is GAGVSQSPRYKVAKRGQDVALRCDPISGHVSLFWYQQALGQGPEFLTYFQNEAQLDKSGLPSDRFFAERPEGSVSTLKIQRTQQEDSAVYLCASLRGIGTGDGYTFGSGTRLTVV.

The rearrangement links TRBV4-1 to TRBJ2-7, with D possibly being TRBD2 (5 bases). The CDR3 runs 16 residues. Germline V gene data show CDR1 as MGHRA and CDR2 as YSYEKL. V lost 0 bases to trimming and J lost 12 bases, with 24 bases between them. CDR3 sequence (DNA): TGCGCCAGCAGCCAAGATCGGGGAGTGAAATCTACGAGTGTGTACGTC. Its protein product is CASSQDRGVKSTSVYV.

V and J are TRBV7-3 and TRBJ2-1, with 8 nucleotides matching TRBD2. Per the germline V gene, CDR1 is SGHTA and CDR2 is FQGTGA. The CDR3 is made up of 15 amino acids. After removal of 4 bases from V and 2 bases from J, the junction contained 4 bases not matched to a gene. As DNA, the CDR3 is TGTGCCAGCAGCTCCTTTAGCGGGGCCTACAATGAGCAGTTCTTC. This sequence encodes CASSSFSGAYNEQFF.

This sequence joins TRBV27 and TRBJ1-1, with D maybe TRBD1 (5 bases). CDR1 is MNHEY, CDR2 SMNVEV, per germline (reference sequence). V lost 6 bases to trimming and J lost 4 bases, with 12 bases between them. The CDR3 runs to 13 residues. The chain's CDR3 is CASSRDGGTEAFF. In DNA, the CDR3 is TGTGCCAGCAGCCGAGACGGGGGCACTGAAGCTTTCTTT.

This clone was seen once. The chain uses TRBV6-5 and TRBJ2-1, with a weak D call TRBD1 (6 bases). The CDR3 is made up of 15 amino acids. Germline V gene lookup returns CDR1 MNHEY and CDR2 SVGAGI. Trimming shortened V by 5 bases and J by 1 base, and 12 bases separated the two germline ends. The CDR3 spells CASSQSTGSYNEQFF. The CDR3 bases are TGTGCCAGCAGTCAATCGACAGGTTCCTACAATGAGCAGTTCTTC.

The CDR3 loop is CATRDSQNTEAFF. The CDR3 DNA is TGTGCCACCAGGGACAGTCAAAATACTGAAGCTTTCTTT. V usage is TRBV24-1 and J usage is TRBJ1-1, with a weak D call TRBD1 (6 bases). Germline CDR1 KGHDR, CDR2 SFDVKD. V was cut by 7 bases and J by 5 bases, with 13 bases left in between. The CDR3 contains 13 residues.

The chain has TRBV5-4 and TRBJ2-7; 9 bases are shared with TRBD1. With V trimmed by 4 bases and J by 6 bases, 5 bases remained unmatched. The CDR3 is 13 residues long. Germline V CDR1 and CDR2: SGHNT, YYREEE (reference sequence). CDR3 bases: TGTGCCAGCAGCCGGGACAGGGCGAGCGAGCAGTACGTC. The encoded protein is CASSRDRASEQYV.

The chain links TRBV5-5 to TRBJ1-1, with 7 positions matching TRBD1. The CDR3 consists of 17 residues. Germline-derived CDR1 and CDR2 are SGHKS and YYEKEE (reference sequence). V lost 5 bases and J lost 2; bases outside the gene matches: 15. The CDR3 loop is CASREFKGRGFNTEAFF. The CDR3 bases are TGTGCCAGCAGGGAATTTAAGGGCAGGGGGTTTAACACTGAAGCTTTCTTT. The variable domain in full, with the rest retrieved from reference TRBV5-5 and TRBJ1-1, is DAGVTQSPTHLIKTRGQQVTLRCSPISGHKSVSWYQQVLGQGPQFIFQYYEKEERGRGNFPDRFSARQFPNYSSELNVNALLLGDSALYLCASREFKGRGFNTEAFFGQGTRLTVV.

This chain connects TRBV19 to TRBJ2-3, with D perhaps TRBD2 (5 bases). The V gene lost 1 base and the J gene lost 2 bases, with 10 bases spanning the gap. Germline CDR1 is LNHDA and CDR2 is SQIVND (reference sequence). The CDR3 spans 15 residues. CDR3 coding DNA: TGTGCCAGTAGTATAGGAGACCGGGACACAGATACGCAGTATTTT. Its translation is CASSIGDRDTDTQYF.

The chain uses TRBV7-8 and TRBJ1-5, with TRBD1 matching over 8 bases. CDR3 size: 19 residues. Germline CDR1 and CDR2: SGHVS and FQNEAQ. The V segment lost 5 bases and the J segment 5 bases; nucleotides outside the gene matches: 20. In nucleotides, the CDR3 is TGTGCCAGCAGCCATCCTAAAAGTGCGACAGGGGTTACCTATCAGCCCCAGCATTTT. Translating it yields CASSHPKSATGVTYQPQHF.

The chain couples TRBV6-5 to TRBJ2-2, with TRBD2 identical over 7 bases. Trimming cost V 6 bases and J 2 bases; bases outside gene matches: 6. The CDR3 loop spans 15 amino acids. Germline CDR1 MNHEY, CDR2 SVGAGI. The CDR3 region has the DNA TGTGCCAGCAGAGCGGGACTCGTAAACACCGGGGAGCTGTTTTTT. Protein: CASRAGLVNTGELFF.

The chain uses TRBV9 and TRBJ1-1, with D unclear. The germline V and J ends were trimmed by 4 bases and 4 bases, with 14 bases remaining between them. The CDR3 is 14 amino acids. CDR1 is SGDLS and CDR2 is YYNGEE in the germline V gene. The CDR3 loop is CASSPVTEGTEAFF. For the CDR3, the DNA is TGTGCCAGCAGCCCGGTCACGGAGGGCACTGAAGCTTTCTTT.

CDR3 residues: CASSLDAVRSPLHF. CDR3 bases: TGTGCCAGCAGCTTAGATGCGGTCCGTTCACCCCTCCACTTT. V and J are TRBV7-8 and TRBJ1-6; no reliable D call. Trimming pared 1 base from V and 9 bases from J, leaving 10 bases between. Germline CDR1 is SGHVS and CDR2 is FQNEAQ. The CDR3 extends over 14 amino acids.

The sample holds a few counts of this clone. The V gene is TRBV19, the J gene TRBJ2-5, with D hard to call. This CDR3 is 11 amino acids long. Germline CDR1 reads LNHDA; CDR2 reads SQIVND (reference sequence). Trimming removed 6 bases from V and 2 bases from J, with 4 bases in between. The CDR3 loop reads CASRSQETQYF. The CDR3 DNA sequence: TGTGCCAGTAGATCACAAGAGACCCAGTACTTC.